This note documents a single T cell receptor (beta chain) sequence. The antigen is not known. V lost 4 bases and J lost 10, with 14 bases in between. Per the germline V gene, CDR1 is SGHVS and CDR2 is FNYEAQ. This CDR3 contains 13 residues. The data stem from a study of T cell repertoires in cytomegalovirus infection. Regarding the study as a whole: The ex vivo response showed dominance by HLA-C-restricted CMV-specific TCR beta clonotypes. Summed frequency of public TCR beta families distinguished CMV carriers with the relevant HLA.

A single record per CDR3 protein comes from TCRdb applying MiXCR to the reads. Of about 600,000 distinct CDR3 sequences listed, 20% to 25% are singletons. The J gene is TRBJ1-5, the V gene TRBV7-6; D is uncertain. Input material: CD8+ T cells from PBMCs. The sequence was collected from a human donor in good health (CMV status not recorded). Some clones in this sample may be carry-over from other donors' samples. DNA for the CDR3: TGTGCCAGCAGCTCCAACGGAGGACCACCCCAGCATTTT. It is translated as CASSSNGGPPQHF.